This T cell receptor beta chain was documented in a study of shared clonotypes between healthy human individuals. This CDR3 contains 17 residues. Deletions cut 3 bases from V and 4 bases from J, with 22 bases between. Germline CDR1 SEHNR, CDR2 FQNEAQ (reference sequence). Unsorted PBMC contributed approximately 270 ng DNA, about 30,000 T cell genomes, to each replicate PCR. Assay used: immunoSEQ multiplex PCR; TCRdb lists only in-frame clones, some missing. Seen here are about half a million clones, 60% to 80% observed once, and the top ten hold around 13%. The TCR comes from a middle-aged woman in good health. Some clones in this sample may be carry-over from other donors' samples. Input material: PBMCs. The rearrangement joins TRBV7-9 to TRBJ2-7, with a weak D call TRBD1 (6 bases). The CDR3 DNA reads TGTGCCAGCAGCTTGGTCGTTGATCGGCAGGGGTCTTACGAGCAGTACTTC. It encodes CASSLVVDRQGSYEQYF.